This passage covers 20 T cell receptor beta chains from one sample sequenced in a study of control samples from healthy donors and cancer patients. Clones were sequenced by immunoSEQ multiplex PCR, and TCRdb holds only the in-frame ones, with some missing. Of about 100,000 clones listed, about 88% were seen once; the top ten hold 18%. The sample taken for sequencing was blood. The receptors stem from a woman aged 45 to 65 in good health.

This clone occurred a few times. The chain recombines TRBV30 with TRBJ1-5; D may be TRBD1 (6 bases). The CDR3 has 15 amino acids. Trimming stripped 0 bases from V and 7 bases from J, with 16 bases between. Looked up from germline, CDR1 is GTSNPN and CDR2 is SVGIG (reference sequence). CDR3 loop: CAWSVLSQGGQPQHF. The DNA for the CDR3 is TGTGCCTGGAGTGTATTATCACAGGGAGGACAGCCCCAGCATTTT. Drawing the rest from reference TRBV30 and TRBJ1-5, the complete variable domain is SQTIHQWPATLVQPVGSPLSLECTVEGTSNPNLYWYRQAAGRGLQLLFYSVGIGQISSEVPQNLSASRPQDRQFILSSKKLLLSDSGFYLCAWSVLSQGGQPQHFGDGTRLSIL.

J is TRBJ1-4 and V is TRBV7-9, with 7 positions matching TRBD1. The germline CDR1 and CDR2 sequences are SEHNR and FQNEAQ (reference sequence). This CDR3 is 15 amino acids long. The ends lost 5 bases at V and 8 bases at J; junction bases unmatched: 11. The DNA of the CDR3 is TGTGCCAGCAGCCCACCGACAGGGAAGAAGGAAAAACTGTTTTTT. Amino acid sequence: CASSPPTGKKEKLFF.

This chain joins TRBV4-1 and TRBJ2-7, with no clear D. CDR1 is MGHRA, CDR2 YSYEKL, per germline. The CDR3 covers 13 residues. V was shortened by 0 bases and J by 5 bases, with 8 bases between the two germline ends. DNA of the CDR3: TGCGCCAGCAGCCAAGATTCTAGGGACGAGCAGTACGTC. It specifies CASSQDSRDEQYV.

Notes on this clone: This same CDR3 is encoded by further DNA sequences in the sample. This chain uses TRBV24-1 with TRBJ2-1; D perhaps matches TRBD1 (6 bases). The CDR3 length is 13 residues. V was shortened by 7 bases and J by 7 bases, with 13 bases between the two germline ends. Per the germline V gene, CDR1 is KGHDR and CDR2 is SFDVKD. The CDR3 is CATREQGTNEQFF. In DNA, the CDR3 is TGTGCCACCAGGGAACAGGGAACTAATGAGCAGTTCTTC.

The chain combines TRBV7-8 with TRBJ2-1, with D uncertain. Germline V gene sequence: CDR1 SGHVS, CDR2 FQNEAQ. There are 17 residues in the CDR3. V lost 5 bases and J lost 0, with 17 bases in between. CDR3 DNA: TGTGCCAGCAGCCCCTCCGAGATAATGAGCTCCTACAATGAGCAGTTCTTC. It codes for CASSPSEIMSSYNEQFF.

This sequence joins TRBV11-2 and TRBJ1-2; 8 bases line up with TRBD1. After removal of 3 bases from V and 4 bases from J, the junction contained 7 bases not matched to a gene. Germline lookup yields CDR1 SGHAT and CDR2 FQNNGV. The CDR3 runs to 15 residues. The CDR3 nucleotides read TGTGCCAGCAGCTTTTCTTCAGGGGGCGGCTATGGCTACACCTTC. Translating it yields CASSFSSGGGYGYTF. Full variable domain (rest looked up from reference TRBV11-2 and TRBJ1-2): EAGVAQSPRYKIIEKRQSVAFWCNPISGHATLYWYQQILGQGPKLLIQFQNNGVVDDSQLPKDRFSAERLKGVDSTLKIQPAKLEDSAVYLCASSFSSGGGYGYTFGSGTRLTVV.

V and J are TRBV3-1 (or the pseudogene TRBV3-2) and TRBJ2-5, with D possibly being TRBD1 or TRBD2 (6 bases each). The germline gives CDR1 LGHDT, CDR2 YNNKEL (reference sequence). CDR3 length: 17 amino acids. V lost 1 base, J lost 4 bases, and 19 bases lay in between. The CDR3 DNA sequence: TGTGCCAGCAGCCAAGCGAAGACAGGAGGGGTAAGAGAGACCCAGTACTTC. Translating it yields CASSQAKTGGVRETQYF.

The genes are TRBV7-2 and TRBJ2-4, with D possibly being TRBD1 or TRBD2 (5 bases each). Germline V gene lookup returns CDR1 SGHTA and CDR2 FQGNSA. This CDR3 spans 14 amino acids. With 7 bases removed from V and 4 bases from J, the gap between germline ends came to 14 bases. CDR3 bases: TGTGCCAGCATCCCTCCCGGGGCTAAAAACATTCAGTACTTC. Amino acids: CASIPPGAKNIQYF.

This chain uses TRBV30 with TRBJ1-1; D is perhaps TRBD1 (6 bases). The CDR3 covers 15 residues. Germline CDR1 and CDR2: GTSNPN and SVGIG (reference sequence). Trimming pared 2 bases from V and 0 bases from J, leaving 13 bases between. The DNA for the CDR3 is TGTGCCTGGAGTCCGGTGGGGGGCATGAACACTGAAGCTTTCTTT. It encodes CAWSPVGGMNTEAFF.

This clone was seen a few times. This chain joins TRBV10-3 and TRBJ1-1; D is perhaps TRBD1 (6 bases). The germline CDR1 and CDR2 sequences are ENHRY and SYGVKD. Trimming shortened V by 7 bases and J by 0 bases, and 12 bases separated the two germline ends. The CDR3 loop spans 14 amino acids. In DNA, the CDR3 is TGTGCCATCACCCGGGACAATATGAACACTGAAGCTTTCTTT. Encoded protein: CAITRDNMNTEAFF.

This chain uses TRBV27 with TRBJ2-3; D possibly corresponds to TRBD1 (6 bases). Trimming shortened V by 6 bases and J by 3 bases, and 13 bases separated the two germline ends. Per germline, CDR1 MNHEY and CDR2 SMNVEV (reference sequence). This CDR3 spans 14 amino acids. In nucleotides, the CDR3 is TGTGCCAGCAGACTTATGACAGGAACAGATACGCAGTATTTT. It encodes CASRLMTGTDTQYF.

This clone was counted only a few times. The chain is built from TRBV6-5 and TRBJ2-7; 7 bases are shared with TRBD1. CDR3 size: 13 residues. V lost 6 bases and J lost 7; bases outside the gene matches: 9. Germline CDR1 reads MNHEY; CDR2 reads SVGAGI. This chain's CDR3 is CASRATGVGEQYV. CDR3 in DNA: TGTGCCAGCAGGGCTACAGGGGTGGGAGAGCAGTACGTC.

The rearrangement links TRBV4-3 to TRBJ2-3; weak D call: TRBD2 (6 bases). The CDR3 consists of 14 residues. Germline CDR1 is LGHNA and CDR2 is YSLEER. V dropped 3 bases and J dropped 6 bases, with 13 bases sitting between them. The CDR3: CASSQVTSLDTQYF. DNA for the CDR3: TGCGCCAGCAGCCAGGTCACTAGCCTGGATACGCAGTATTTT.

Details on this clone: One end of the junction fails to match germline, which may point to a read error. The CDR3 bases are TGCGCCCGCAGCCGACGACAGGGCACCGGGGAGACCCAGTACTTC. Protein: CARSRRQGTGETQYF. The V and J genes are TRBV4-1 and TRBJ2-5; TRBD1 matches 7 bases. The CDR3 consists of 15 residues. Germline assignment: CDR1 MGHRA and CDR2 YSYEKL.

This clone has a single count. The chain has TRBV6-5 and TRBJ2-1, with 12 positions matching TRBD2. The CDR3 has 15 amino acids. The V segment lost 5 bases and the J segment 7 bases; nucleotides outside the gene matches: 6. CDR1 is MNHEY, CDR2 SVGAGI, per germline. The CDR3 sequence is CASSPSGRAVNEQFF. The CDR3 DNA sequence: TGTGCCAGCAGTCCTAGCGGGAGGGCCGTGAATGAGCAGTTCTTC.

J is TRBJ2-4 and V is TRBV6-2 or TRBV6-3, with TRBD2 matching 8 bases. CDR1 MNHEY and CDR2 SVGEGT come from the germline V gene. The CDR3 is 15 amino acids. V gave up 2 bases and J gave up 8 bases; unmatched junction bases: 8. CDR3 in amino acids: CASSYQGLAPDIQYF. The CDR3 DNA reads as TGTGCCAGCAGTTACCAAGGACTAGCCCCGGACATTCAGTACTTC.

The genes are TRBV15 and TRBJ2-5, with unresolved D. CDR3 length: 17 amino acids. CDR1 is LNHNV and CDR2 is YYDKDF in the germline V gene (reference sequence). The V end was cut by 6 bases, the J end by 0 bases, with 20 bases between. Here the CDR3 DNA reads TGTGCCACCAGTAAAAGCAGTTTGGGCTCAAACCAAGAGACCCAGTACTTC. It yields the protein CATSKSSLGSNQETQYF.

V is TRBV19 and J is TRBJ2-3; D might be TRBD2 (5 bases). The CDR3 has 17 residues. The V gene lost 1 base and the J gene lost 3 bases, with 17 bases spanning the gap. CDR1 and CDR2 from the germline V gene are LNHDA and SQIVND (reference sequence). CDR3 residues: CASSIAPWEIDTDTQYF. The DNA of the CDR3 is TGTGCCAGTAGTATAGCGCCCTGGGAGATTGATACAGATACGCAGTATTTT.

The V call is TRBV4-3, the J call TRBJ1-4, with 11 bases identical to TRBD1. Germline values: CDR1 LGHNA, CDR2 YSLEER. Germline trimming cut 0 bases from V and 6 bases from J; bases unmatched to any gene: 6. The CDR3 consists of 17 residues. CDR3 amino acids: CASSQDWGQGVDEKLFF. The DNA of the CDR3 is TGCGCCAGCAGCCAAGATTGGGGACAGGGGGTGGATGAAAAACTGTTTTTT.

CDR3 loop: CATNRRGLAEKETQYF. The CDR3 nucleotides read TGTGCCACCAACCGTCGCGGCCTAGCGGAAAAAGAGACCCAGTACTTC. The J gene is TRBJ2-5, the V gene TRBV27; 7 bases line up with TRBD2. The V segment lost 10 bases and the J segment 3 bases; nucleotides outside the gene matches: 17. The CDR3 has 16 amino acids. Germline values: CDR1 MNHEY, CDR2 SMNVEV (reference sequence).